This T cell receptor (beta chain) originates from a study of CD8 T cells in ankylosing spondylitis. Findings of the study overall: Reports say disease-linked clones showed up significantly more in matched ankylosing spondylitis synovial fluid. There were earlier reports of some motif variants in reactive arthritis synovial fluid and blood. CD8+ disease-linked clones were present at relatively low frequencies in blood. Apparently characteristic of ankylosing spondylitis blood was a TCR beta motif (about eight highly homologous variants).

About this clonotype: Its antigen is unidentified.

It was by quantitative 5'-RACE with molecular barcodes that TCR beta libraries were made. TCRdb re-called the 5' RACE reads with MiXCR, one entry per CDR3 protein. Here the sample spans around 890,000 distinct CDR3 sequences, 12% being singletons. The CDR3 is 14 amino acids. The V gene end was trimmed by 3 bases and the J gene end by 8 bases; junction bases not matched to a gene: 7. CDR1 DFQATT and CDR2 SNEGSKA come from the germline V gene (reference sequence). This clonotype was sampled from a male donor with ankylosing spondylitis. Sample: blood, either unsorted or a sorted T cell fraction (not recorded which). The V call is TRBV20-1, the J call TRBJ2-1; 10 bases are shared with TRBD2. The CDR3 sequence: CSARPGLAYYEQFF. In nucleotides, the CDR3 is TGCAGTGCTAGGCCGGGACTAGCGTATTATGAGCAGTTCTTC.